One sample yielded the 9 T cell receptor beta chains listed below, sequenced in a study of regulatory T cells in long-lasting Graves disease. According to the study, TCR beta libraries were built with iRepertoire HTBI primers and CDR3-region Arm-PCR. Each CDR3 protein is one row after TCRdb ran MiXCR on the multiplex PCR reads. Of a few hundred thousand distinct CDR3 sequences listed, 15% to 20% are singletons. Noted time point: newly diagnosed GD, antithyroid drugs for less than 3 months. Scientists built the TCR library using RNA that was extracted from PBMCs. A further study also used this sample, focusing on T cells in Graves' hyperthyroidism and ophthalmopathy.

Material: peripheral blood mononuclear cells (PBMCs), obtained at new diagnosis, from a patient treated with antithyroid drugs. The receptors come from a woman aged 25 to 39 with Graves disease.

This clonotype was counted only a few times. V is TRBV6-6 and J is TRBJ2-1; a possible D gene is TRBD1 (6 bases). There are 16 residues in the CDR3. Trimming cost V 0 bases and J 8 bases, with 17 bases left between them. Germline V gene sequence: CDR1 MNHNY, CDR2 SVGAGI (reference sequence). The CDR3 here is CASSYSAGALIDEQFF. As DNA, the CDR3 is TGTGCCAGCAGTTACTCGGCAGGGGCACTTATAGATGAGCAGTTCTTC.

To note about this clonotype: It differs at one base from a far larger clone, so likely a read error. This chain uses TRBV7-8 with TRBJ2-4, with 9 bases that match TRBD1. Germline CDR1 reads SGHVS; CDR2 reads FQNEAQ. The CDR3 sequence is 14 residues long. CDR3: CVSSWDREGNIQYF. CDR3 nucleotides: TGTGTCAGCAGCTGGGACAGGGAGGGGAACATTCAGTACTTC.

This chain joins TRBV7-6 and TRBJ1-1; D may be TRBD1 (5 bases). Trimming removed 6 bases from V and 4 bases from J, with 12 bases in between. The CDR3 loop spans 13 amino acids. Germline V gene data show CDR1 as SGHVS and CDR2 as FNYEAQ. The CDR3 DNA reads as TGTGCCAGCAGTCGGACTCAGGGCACTGAAGCTTTCTTT. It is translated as CASSRTQGTEAFF.

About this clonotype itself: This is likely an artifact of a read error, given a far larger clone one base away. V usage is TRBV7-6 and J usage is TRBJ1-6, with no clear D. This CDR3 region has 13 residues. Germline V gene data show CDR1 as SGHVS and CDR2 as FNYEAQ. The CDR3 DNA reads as TGTGCCAGCAGCTTAAGTGGTAATTCACCCCTCCGCTTT. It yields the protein CASSLSGNSPLRF. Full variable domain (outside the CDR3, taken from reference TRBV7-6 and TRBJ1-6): GAGVSQSPRYKVTKRGQDVALRCDPISGHVSLYWYRQALGQGPEFLTYFNYEAQQDKSGLPNDRFSAERPEGSISTLTIQRTEQRDSAMYRCASSLSGNSPLRFGNGTRLTVT.

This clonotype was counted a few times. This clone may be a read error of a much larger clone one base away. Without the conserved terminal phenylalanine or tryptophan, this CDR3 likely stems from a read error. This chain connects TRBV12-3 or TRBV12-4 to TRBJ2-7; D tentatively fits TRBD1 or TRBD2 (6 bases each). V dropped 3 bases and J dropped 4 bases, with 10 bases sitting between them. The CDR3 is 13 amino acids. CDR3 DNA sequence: TGTGCCAGCAGTTTTGAGGGGGGATACGAGCAGTACCTC. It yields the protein CASSFEGGYEQYL.

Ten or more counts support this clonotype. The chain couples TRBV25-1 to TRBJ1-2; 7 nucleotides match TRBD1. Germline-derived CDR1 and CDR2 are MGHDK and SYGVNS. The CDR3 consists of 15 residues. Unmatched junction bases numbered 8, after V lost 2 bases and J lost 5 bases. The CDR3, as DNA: TGTGCCAGCAGTGAAAGGACAGGCCGTCCATATGGCTACACCTTC. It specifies CASSERTGRPYGYTF.

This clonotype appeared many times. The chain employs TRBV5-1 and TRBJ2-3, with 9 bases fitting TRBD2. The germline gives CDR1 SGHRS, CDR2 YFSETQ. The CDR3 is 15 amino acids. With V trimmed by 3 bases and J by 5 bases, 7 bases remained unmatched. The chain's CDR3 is CASSSQRGDIDTQYF. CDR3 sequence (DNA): TGCGCCAGCAGCTCCCAGCGGGGGGACATAGATACGCAGTATTTT.

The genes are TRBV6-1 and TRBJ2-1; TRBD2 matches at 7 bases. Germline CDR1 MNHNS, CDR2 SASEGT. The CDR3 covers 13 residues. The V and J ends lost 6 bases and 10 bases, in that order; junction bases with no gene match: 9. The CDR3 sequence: CASSPWGGNEQFF. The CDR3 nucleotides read TGTGCCAGCAGCCCTTGGGGGGGTAACGAGCAGTTCTTC.

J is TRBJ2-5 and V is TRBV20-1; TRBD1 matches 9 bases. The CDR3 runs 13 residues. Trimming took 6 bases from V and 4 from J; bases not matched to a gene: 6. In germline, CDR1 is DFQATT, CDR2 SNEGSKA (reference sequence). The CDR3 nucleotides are TGCAGTGCCTTGACAGGGGGGCGAGAGACCCAGTACTTC. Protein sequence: CSALTGGRETQYF.